A single sample gave rise to the 15 T cell receptor beta chains below, sequenced in a study of radiation and T cells in renal cell carcinoma. TCRdb's copy holds only in-frame clones and misses some; the assay was immunoSEQ multiplex PCR. The sample carries 100,000 to 150,000 clones, roughly 91% recorded once. Time point described: blood 2 weeks post-SBRT. The treatment was: 15 Gy SBRT to primary tumor, nephrectomy 4 weeks later. Sample: blood, taken from a patient whose treatment included radiotherapy and nephrectomy. The receptors derive from an older woman with renal cell carcinoma.

The V and J genes are TRBV27 and TRBJ2-7, with 7 positions matching TRBD2. V was pared by 0 bases and J by 0 bases, with 5 bases of the junction left unmatched. The CDR3 is 16 residues long. CDR1 and CDR2 (germline): MNHEY, SMNVEV (reference sequence). The CDR3 coding sequence is TGTGCCAGCAGTTTATCGGGGGGGGATCTCTCCTACGAGCAGTACTTC. Residues: CASSLSGGDLSYEQYF.

A single count supports this clone. V gene TRBV19 combines with J gene TRBJ2-7, with 7 bases that match TRBD2. Germline loops: CDR1 LNHDA, CDR2 SQIVND (reference sequence). This CDR3 comprises 14 residues. With 4 bases clipped from V and 4 bases from J, the junction kept 7 bases outside the gene matches. The CDR3 DNA sequence: TGTGCCAGTAGTACCTTGGGAGGGTTGTACGAGCAGTACTTC. This translates into CASSTLGGLYEQYF.

The V and J genes are TRBV19 and TRBJ2-3, with D possibly matching TRBD1 (6 bases). Trimming left V 3 bases short and J 0 bases short, with 13 bases between. The V gene's germline CDR1 is LNHDA and CDR2 SQIVND (reference sequence). The CDR3 is 16 amino acids. CDR3 sequence: CASSMLTGLSTDTQYF. Here the CDR3 DNA reads TGTGCCAGTAGTATGCTCACAGGGCTCAGCACAGATACGCAGTATTTT.

The chain links TRBV5-1 to TRBJ2-4; 12 bases align to TRBD1. The trim removed 5 bases at V and 2 bases at J, leaving 11 bases unmatched. CDR1 is SGHRS and CDR2 is YFSETQ in the germline V gene. The CDR3 consists of 18 residues. The CDR3 coding sequence is TGCGCCAGCAGTTATGGGACAGGGGGCGCGGGAACCAAAAACATTCAGTACTTC. This translates into CASSYGTGGAGTKNIQYF.

V usage is TRBV2 and J usage is TRBJ1-2, with 9 bases lining up with TRBD1. Unmatched junction bases numbered 4, after V lost 4 bases and J lost 4 bases. The CDR3 covers 14 residues. Germline loops: CDR1 SNHLY, CDR2 FYNNEI. The DNA of the CDR3 is TGTGCCAGCAGTGCTAGGACAGGGGCCTATGGCTACACCTTC. Translation: CASSARTGAYGYTF.

The CDR3 region has the DNA TGCAGCGTGCCAGGGGCAGGTTCCGCCGGGGAGCTGTTTTTT. Amino acid sequence: CSVPGAGSAGELFF. The chain uses TRBV29-1 and TRBJ2-2, with D possibly being TRBD1 (6 bases). Per germline, CDR1 SQVTM and CDR2 ANQGSEA. V was pared by 6 bases and J by 6 bases, with 17 bases between. The CDR3 is 14 residues long.

The chain is built from TRBV2 and TRBJ2-5; 7 nucleotides agree with TRBD2. V gave up 6 bases and J gave up 5 bases; unmatched junction bases: 6. CDR3 size: 13 residues. Germline V gene data show CDR1 as SNHLY and CDR2 as FYNNEI. The CDR3 here is CASRGLPGETQYF. In DNA, the CDR3 is TGTGCCAGCAGGGGACTACCAGGGGAGACCCAGTACTTC.

V gene TRBV6-1 combines with J gene TRBJ2-2, with TRBD1 matching 8 bases. Trimming cost V 3 bases and J 6 bases; bases outside gene matches: 9. This CDR3 contains 16 residues. Germline V gene data show CDR1 as MNHNS and CDR2 as SASEGT. CDR3 residues: CASSDLGQGASGELFF. Here the CDR3 DNA reads TGTGCCAGCAGTGATTTAGGGCAGGGGGCCTCCGGGGAGCTGTTTTTT.

CDR3 loop: CASSSGQGIYGYTF. The CDR3 DNA is TGCGCCAGCAGCTCGGGACAGGGAATCTATGGCTACACCTTC. V usage is TRBV5-1 and J usage is TRBJ1-2, with 9 bases lining up with TRBD1. The V segment lost 3 bases and the J segment 4 bases; nucleotides outside the gene matches: 4. This CDR3 has 14 amino acids. In germline, CDR1 is SGHRS, CDR2 YFSETQ.

This chain links TRBV20-1 with TRBJ2-3; no definite D call. This CDR3 is built from 11 residues. V lost 2 bases, J lost 2 bases, and 2 bases lay in between. Per the germline V gene, CDR1 is DFQATT and CDR2 is SNEGSKA (reference sequence). The CDR3 sequence is CSARTTDTQYF. The CDR3, as DNA: TGCAGTGCTAGAACCACAGATACGCAGTATTTT.

The V and J genes are TRBV10-2 and TRBJ1-3, with TRBD1 identical over 9 bases. Germline values: CDR1 WSHSY, CDR2 SAAADI. V lost 6 bases and J lost 2; bases outside the gene matches: 2. There are 14 residues in the CDR3. CDR3 protein: CASRNRGPGNTIYF. CDR3 in DNA: TGCGCCAGCAGAAACAGGGGGCCTGGAAACACCATATATTTT.

The chain uses TRBV11-1 and TRBJ2-7; 9 nucleotides line up with TRBD1. CDR1 is SGHAT and CDR2 is FQDESV in the germline V gene (reference sequence). J gave up 5 bases and V 4 bases, and 9 bases lay outside the gene matches. There are 15 residues in the CDR3. For the CDR3, the DNA is TGTGCCAGCAGCTCTGACTTGGGACAGGGCCACGAGCAGTACTTC. Translating gives CASSSDLGQGHEQYF.

The chain joins TRBV5-1 to TRBJ1-1; TRBD1 is a possible D gene (5 bases). CDR3 length equals 15 residues. V was clipped by 3 bases and J by 1 base, with 13 bases between them. CDR1 and CDR2 from the germline V gene are SGHRS and YFSETQ. CDR3 residues: CASSSRGPTNTEAFF. CDR3 coding DNA: TGCGCCAGCAGCTCGAGGGGACCGACGAACACTGAAGCTTTCTTT.

This rearrangement joins TRBV2 to TRBJ2-7, with D tentatively TRBD1 (6 bases). The CDR3 extends over 14 amino acids. From germline, CDR1 is SNHLY and CDR2 FYNNEI. Trimming pared 6 bases from V and 4 bases from J, leaving 16 bases between. As DNA, the CDR3 is TGTGCCAGCAGGCGCCACAGGGTAAGGTACGAGCAGTACTTC. Protein product: CASRRHRVRYEQYF.

This clone has only one observation. The chain uses TRBV6-5 and TRBJ1-6; D possibly corresponds to TRBD1 (6 bases). This CDR3 is built from 15 residues. From germline, CDR1 is MNHEY and CDR2 SVGAGI. Between the trimmed V and J ends, which lost 0 bases and 5 bases, there was a span of 8 bases. The CDR3 DNA reads as TGTGCCAGCAGTTACTCGGACAGCAATAATTCACCCCTCCACTTT. This sequence encodes CASSYSDSNNSPLHF.